This TCR beta chain comes out of a study of long-term antiretroviral therapy in people with HIV (dated by TCRdb to 2022 to 2024). Looking at the study overall: Collection of the earliest samples took place about a decade ahead of the 2015 WHO recommendation for immediate ART, at a time when ART was typically delayed until CD4 counts fell. A total of fewer than 200 cryopreserved PBMC samples were contributed to the cohort by 30 adults with confirmed HIV infection, with samples collected serially over a mean of approximately six years (range 1-12). A retrospective serial study tested whether changes in peripheral blood TRB repertoire composition and diversity were associated with ART initiation and durable HIV suppression. Of the roughly 32 participants with HIV, more than 10 were female. No cross-contamination during QIAcube processing turned up in test extractions that ran a monoclonal T-cell line alongside 30 or so polyclonal samples.

The germline V gene (reference sequence) sets CDR1 to LNHDA and CDR2 to SQIVND. V gives up 7 bases and J gives up 1 base, and the segment between their germline ends measures 14 bases. The CDR3, cysteine through phenylalanine, is 15 amino acids long. Here the CDR3 DNA is all that survives: 45 bases in frame from base 1. The immunoSEQ hsTCRB v3.0 assay was used at survey level resolution for TRB variable region sequencing. TRB sequencing targeted a depth of about 35,000-55,000 T-cell genomes per sample. An Illumina MiSeq with a v3 150-cycle kit was used to sequence the pooled TRB libraries. The paper's processing steps were these. Analysis of repertoires was carried out in R inside a reproducible Nextflow workflow spanning QC, data transformation and analysis. LymphoSeq2, an R package for exploring AIRR-Seq data, was used to implement the custom analyses. Several samples yielding fewer than 5000 total TRB sequences were excluded, leaving approximately 190 analyzed HIV repertoires. Among the roughly 190 retained HIV repertoires, 55 to 65 were collected before ART initiation and roughly 130 after ART initiation. Each repertoire was downsampled to 5000 TRB nucleotide sequences, and summary statistics were averaged across 100 downsampling iterations. Only TRB sequences with CDR3 regions of at least seven amino acids were retained for analysis. Diversity was assessed using a clonality score derived from Shannon entropy and using the Gini coefficient. In repertoire networks, the top 5000 CDR3 amino acid sequences were linked whenever an edit distance of one separated two sequences. For TRB CDR3 amino acid sequences, GLIPH2 was used to predict antigen specificity groups and MHC restriction. CDR3 amino acid sequences were matched against VDJdb and McPAS-TCR to flag known CMV, EBV, HIV or tissue antigen associations. Pre-ART, post-ART and control groups were compared with Wilcoxon signed-rank tests and Holm-Bonferroni correction. The source is immuneACCESS, and TCRdb retained only in-frame sequences with V and J called. Part of the clones is not carried over; for the studies checked, unresolved V genes explain less than half of this, and the remainder is unexplained. The V and J calls and clone size were taken over from that table, and D and trimming were inferred from the DNA. This sample comprises approximately 25,000 clones, approximately 80% of them detected only once. The ten largest make up 2.3% of the sample.

Participants were included only if at least one PBMC sample before ART initiation and at least two post-ART samples were available. All participants with HIV were treated in the United States of America. Cryopreserved samples of roughly 0.85-11 million PBMC were thawed and washed before DNA extraction. At the time of the earliest PBMC sample, participants with HIV were aged between roughly 20 and 55 years. PBMC samples from each participant spanned 1-4 timepoints before ART initiation and 2-8 timepoints after ART initiation, with a median of 7 samples. Serial HIV viral load, CD4+ T-cell count, ART history and demographic data were obtained for every participant. Genomic DNA was extracted from unsorted PBMC with a Qiagen kit on a QIAcube, with processing performed in batches of 12 samples. Beyond this particular receptor, the publication reports: Narrower CDR3 length ranges were observed in HIV repertoires than in controls, and an antigen-experienced repertoire with only a slight naive shift after ART was suggested by the network structure. Because pre-ART samples had limited cell numbers, unsorted PBMC were profiled rather than sorted CD4+ and CD8+ T cells. The samples were dated from about 2004 to 2018, and the ART regimens that were used may be less effective than current ART regimens. Starting ART was linked to a significant rise in TRB diversity, yet even with long-term ART the diversity remained significantly lower than in transplant donor controls. At every time point, the repertoire was dominated by expanded TRB clones first identified before ART initiation, although this dominance fluctuated and, in many PLHIV, declined after ART. Because PBMC availability was limited, only the TCR beta chain was sequenced, with no alpha chain pairing. Inferences about post-ART repertoire changes were limited because no data were available on ART adherence, viral resistance or therapy changes.

Comment on this clone: Its antigen is not yet known. Base quality data are lacking; no much larger clone is found one base away.

The clonotype was recovered from a man in his forties or fifties with HIV. The sample consisted of unsorted PBMCs, taken 3 years after starting antiretroviral therapy. The chain is assembled from TRBV19 and TRBJ1-5; the D gene cannot be resolved reliably. The nucleotide sequence is TGTGCCAGTAAAGGGCAGGTCTGGAGCAATCAGCCCCAGCATTTT. It is translated as CASKGQVWSNQPQHF.